Sequencing of this T cell receptor beta chain was carried out in a study of T cells in Graves' hyperthyroidism and ophthalmopathy. Template material for amplifying TCR beta CDR3 regions consisted of RNA transcripts. With the HTBI primer set, the TCR CDR3 went through a first round of RT-PCR. TCRdb re-called the multiplex PCR reads through MiXCR, storing one row per CDR3 protein. The sample includes hundreds of thousands of distinct CDR3 sequences, about 14% of them seen just once. This clonotype came up many times. Germline CDR1 reads DFQATT; CDR2 reads SNEGSKA (reference sequence). V lost 1 base and J lost 5; bases outside the gene matches: 5. The CDR3 totals 14 residues.

The origin of this receptor is a woman between 50 and 59 years old with Graves' ophthalmopathy. Sequenced material: blood. The chain uses TRBV20-1 and TRBJ1-5; 7 bases match TRBD1. The CDR3 bases are TGCAGTGCTAGAGTTTTTACAGGGGATCAGCCCCAGCATTTT. Translating gives CSARVFTGDQPQHF.